This entry features one TCR beta chain sequence. Clones were sequenced by immunoSEQ multiplex PCR, and TCRdb holds only the in-frame ones, with some missing. This table holds 90,000 to 120,000 clones, just over 90% found once. The data were obtained in a study of T cell changes during pregnancy in multiple sclerosis. CDR1 LNHNV and CDR2 YYDKDF come from the germline V gene (reference sequence). The CDR3 covers 16 residues. V lost 1 base to trimming and J lost 6 bases; unmatched junction nucleotides: 9. The sample here was peripheral blood, taken after pregnancy. The source is a female donor with multiple sclerosis, enrolled in a pregnancy study. The chain recombines TRBV15 with TRBJ1-5; 7 bases map to TRBD1. The CDR3 protein is CATSRVEGASGQPQHF. The CDR3 nucleotides are TGTGCCACCAGCAGAGTCGAGGGGGCGTCGGGTCAGCCCCAGCATTTT.